This TCR beta chain was documented in a study of cytotoxic CD8 clonotypes in ibrutinib-treated CLL. Study summary: Partial responses totalled some 24 and complete responses 2; after median about 67 months, approximately 15 remained remitted and around twelve progressed.

About 2 micrograms of genomic DNA, which was extracted from cryopreserved PBMCs, served as the material used for the TCR beta libraries. This clone was seen ten or more times. Its cognate antigen is unknown. Study-wide points: Ibrutinib response saw clonality rise, and progression saw it return toward baseline. The public clonotypes identified were infrequent and showed contraction or stability on treatment.

Germline-derived CDR1 and CDR2 are GTSNPN and SVGIG (reference sequence). The CDR3 loop spans 12 amino acids. V lost 7 bases and J 8 bases, leaving 15 bases between the germline ends. Clones were sequenced by immunoSEQ multiplex PCR, and TCRdb holds only the in-frame ones, with some missing. Of over 140,000 clones in the sample, over 75% were seen once. This receptor was identified in a human donor with chronic lymphocytic leukemia. Sequenced here: PBMCs, sampled after 36 months of ibrutinib treatment. The chain links TRBV30 to TRBJ1-3; the D is unclear. CDR3 protein: CASSWFADTIYF. CDR3 DNA: TGTGCCTCTAGCTGGTTTGCGGACACCATATATTTT.